The text below deals with one TCR beta chain. Its antigen remains unknown. Treatment indicated: roughly ten-day PBMC culture with coronavirus spike peptide pools or control peptides (ViraFEST assay). Cultured CD4+ T cell DNA was sequenced using the Oncomine TCR Beta short-read assay. Scientists extracted genomic DNA from CD4+ T cells grown in culture. TCRdb passed the PCR reads through MiXCR, listing each CDR3 protein once. The sample gives 14,000 or so distinct CDR3 sequences, about 30% of which show up once; 22% is in the top ten. These data are taken from a study of vaccination and CD4 T cells after COVID-19. Across the study: Convalescents were six males and four females, two of them Hispanic.

The study, taken as a whole, reports: In convalescent patients, a median roughly 90% of post-vaccine SARS-CoV-2-reactive clones appeared only after vaccination.

Material for sequencing was cultured CD4+ T cells from blood. The sequence was collected from a human donor with COVID-19.

The DNA for the CDR3 is TGCAGTGCTACAGGTTACGAGCAGTACTTC. Its translation: CSATGYEQYF. The V call is TRBV20-1, the J call TRBJ2-7; D not resolved. V lost 4 bases and J 4 bases, leaving 5 bases between the germline ends. This CDR3 contains 10 residues. The germline CDR1 and CDR2 sequences are DFQATT and SNEGSKA (reference sequence).